This record covers a single T cell receptor (beta chain). Only a few counts were recorded for this clonotype. The antigen it binds to is not known. Base quality data are lacking; no much larger clone is found one base away. This entry comes from a study of T-cell reconstitution after alpha-beta-depleted transplantation in children (dated by TCRdb to the mid-2010s). With respect to the entire study: Using TCR repertoire profiling, the study quantitatively followed how T-cell immune reconstitution unfolded in children after TCRalphabeta/CD19-depleted allogeneic hematopoietic cell transplantation.

The CDR3 starts with the cysteine, ends with the phenylalanine, and has 16 residues. The kept DNA is CDR3 alone, 48 bases in frame from the first base. For CDR1 and CDR2, the germline V gene lists MDHEN and SYDVKM. Clipping removes 3 bases from V and 5 bases from J, with 5 as the unmatched junction base count. Library method: PCR. Sequenced using an Illumina HiSeq 2500. TCR library preparation used molecular barcoding, with unique molecular identifiers applied to normalize quantification of the TCRbeta repertoire. TCRdb itself trimmed the public reads at Q25 with fastp, ran MiXCR and retained productive beta chains. CDR3 protein duplicates are merged, each entry listing the most common genes and DNA. This sample is represented by some 490,000 distinct CDR3 sequences; approximately 13% of them were singletons. Under 7% of the sample is in the top ten clones.

The rearrangement combines TRBV28 with TRBJ2-2, and 11 junction bases match TRBD2. Sequences were derived from PBMCs from the stem cell graft donor, sampled from the stem cell graft. This TCR derives from a human donor who donated a stem cell graft to a child with combined immunodeficiency. The DNA is as follows: TGTGCCAGCAGTTTTTATAGCGGGGGGGCGACCGGGGAGCTGTTTTTT. Its protein is CASSFYSGGATGELFF.